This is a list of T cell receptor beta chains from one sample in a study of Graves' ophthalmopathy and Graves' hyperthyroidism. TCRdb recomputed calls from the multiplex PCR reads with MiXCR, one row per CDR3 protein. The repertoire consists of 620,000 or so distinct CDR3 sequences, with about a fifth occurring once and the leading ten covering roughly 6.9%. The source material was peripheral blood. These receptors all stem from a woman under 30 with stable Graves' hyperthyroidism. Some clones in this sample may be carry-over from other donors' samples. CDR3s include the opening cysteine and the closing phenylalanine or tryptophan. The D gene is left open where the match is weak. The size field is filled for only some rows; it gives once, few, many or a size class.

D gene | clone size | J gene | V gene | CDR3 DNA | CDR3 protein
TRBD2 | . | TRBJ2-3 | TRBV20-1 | TGCAGTGCTAGAGATCTCGGGGGGAGCACAGATACGCAGTATTTT | CSARDLGGSTDTQYF
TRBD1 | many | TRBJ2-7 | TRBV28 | TGTGCCAGCAGGCCTTCCCGGGACAGGGGATACGAGCAGTACTTC | CASRPSRDRGYEQYF
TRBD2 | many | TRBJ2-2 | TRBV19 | TGTGCCAGTAGTACTAGCGGGAGGGGAACCGGGGGGCTGTTTTTT | CASSTSGRGTGGLFF
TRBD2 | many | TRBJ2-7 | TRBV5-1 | TGCGCCAGCAGCTCCATTGGGGGGGACTCCACCTACGAGCAGTACTTC | CASSSIGGDSTYEQYF
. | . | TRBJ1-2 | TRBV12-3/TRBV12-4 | TGTGCCAGCAGTCTGCAGGCAGGACCTAACTATGGCTACACCTTC | CASSLQAGPNYGYTF
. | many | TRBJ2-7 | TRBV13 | TGTGCCAGCAGCTTAAGTAGGATTCGAACACGGGGCTACGAGCAGTACTTC | CASSLSRIRTRGYEQYF
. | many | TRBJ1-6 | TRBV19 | TGTGCCAGTCACAGAAATAATTCACCCCTCCACTTT | CASHRNNSPLHF
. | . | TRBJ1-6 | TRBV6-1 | TGTGCCAGCAGTCCTACCGGGACTTCACCGCTCTACTTT | CASSPTGTSPLYF
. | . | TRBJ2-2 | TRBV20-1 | TGCAGTGCTAGAGACGACAAGAACACCGGGGAGCTGTTTTTT | CSARDDKNTGELFF
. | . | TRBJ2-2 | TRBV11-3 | TGTGCCAGCAGGGAGGGGGCAAGCTCCTCCGGGGAGCTGTTTTTT | CASREGASSSGELFF
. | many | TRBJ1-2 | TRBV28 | TGTGCCAGCAACACGGCGGGAGCTAACTATGGCTACACCTTC | CASNTAGANYGYTF
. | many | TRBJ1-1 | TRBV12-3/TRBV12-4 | TGTGCCAGCCTACGACCCTGGGGAACTGAAGCTTTCTTT | CASLRPWGTEAFF
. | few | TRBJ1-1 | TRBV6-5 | TGTGCCAGCAGTTACGGGCAGGACCTAAACACTGAAGCTTTCTTT | CASSYGQDLNTEAFF
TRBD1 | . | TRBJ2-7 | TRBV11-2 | TGTGCCAGCAGTCCACAGGGGGCCTTCTACGAGCAGTACTTC | CASSPQGAFYEQYF
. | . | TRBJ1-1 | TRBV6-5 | TGTGCCAGCAGTTACTCGATGGGGTACACTGAAGCTTTCTTT | CASSYSMGYTEAFF
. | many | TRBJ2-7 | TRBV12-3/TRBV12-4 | TGTGCCAGCAGTCAGAAGGGCTACGAGCAGTACTTC | CASSQKGYEQYF
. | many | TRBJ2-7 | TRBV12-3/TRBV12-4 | TGTGCCAGCAGTCCTGGGGCAGTCTCCTACGAGCAGTACTTC | CASSPGAVSYEQYF
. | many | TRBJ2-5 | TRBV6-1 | TGTGCCAGCACAAGGTTCCAAGAGACCCAGTACTTC | CASTRFQETQYF
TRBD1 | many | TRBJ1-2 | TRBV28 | TGTGCCAGCAGTTTACGGGACAGGGTTTTCGGCTACACCTTC | CASSLRDRVFGYTF
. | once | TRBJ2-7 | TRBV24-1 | TGTGCCACCAGTGATGCGAGGGGGACCTCCTACGAGCAGTACTTC | CATSDARGTSYEQYF
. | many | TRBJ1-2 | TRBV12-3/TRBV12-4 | TGTGCCAGCGGACCGATGAGTGGCTACACCTTC | CASGPMSGYTF
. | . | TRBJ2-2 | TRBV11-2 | TGTGCCAGCAGCTTAGATACAGGACCGAACACCGGGGAGCTGTTTTTT | CASSLDTGPNTGELFF
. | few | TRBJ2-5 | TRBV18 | TGTGCCAGCTCACCGTACAATAGCGGTGCCCAAGAGACCCAGTACTTC | CASSPYNSGAQETQYF
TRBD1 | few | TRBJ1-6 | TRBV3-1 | TGTGCCAGCAGATACCGGACAGGAAGAAATTCACCCCTCCACTTT | CASRYRTGRNSPLHF
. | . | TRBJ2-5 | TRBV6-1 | TGTGCCAGCAGTGTTATGGTTCAAGAGACCCAGTACTTC | CASSVMVQETQYF
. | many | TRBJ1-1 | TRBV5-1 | TGCGCCAGCAGCTTGGGGGGGCTACAGGGGAACACTGAAGCTTTCTTT | CASSLGGLQGNTEAFF
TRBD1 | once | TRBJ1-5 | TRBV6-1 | TGTGCCAGCAGGCAAACAGGGGGGGATCAGCCCCAGCATTTT | CASRQTGGDQPQHF
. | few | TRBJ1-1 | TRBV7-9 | TGTGCCAGCAGCTTAATCAGGGACACTGATGCTTTCTTT | CASSLIRDTDAFF
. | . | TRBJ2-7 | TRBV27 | TGTGCCAGCAGTTTAGGTCCCGACAGGACCTCCTACGAGCAGTACTTC | CASSLGPDRTSYEQYF
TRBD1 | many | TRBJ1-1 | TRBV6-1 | TGTGCCAGCAGGACCCCACAGGGGGCTAACACTGAAGCTTTCTTT | CASRTPQGANTEAFF
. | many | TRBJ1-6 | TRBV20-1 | TGCAGTGCTTCGGACCAAAGATCACCCCTCCACTTT | CSASDQRSPLHF
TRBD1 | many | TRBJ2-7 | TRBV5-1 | TGCGCCAGCTCCCATACAGGGGGCTATAGCGCGTCCTCCTACGAGCAGTACTTC | CASSHTGGYSASSYEQYF